Following are 16 T cell receptor beta chains from one sample sequenced in a study of CD8+ T cells in alopecia areata. Sequencing used cDNA as its template, made by extracting RNA and reverse transcribing it. Sequencing was performed with immunoSEQ multiplex PCR; in TCRdb, only in-frame clones are kept and a portion is missing. Among 140,000 or so clones listed, 62% were seen once. Sequencing used CD8+ T cells sorted from blood. The receptors derive from a human donor in good health.

The table lists this clone with a few counts. V and J are TRBV5-1 and TRBJ2-2; unclear D gene. Germline V gene sequence: CDR1 SGHRS, CDR2 YFSETQ. This CDR3 region has 17 residues. V lost 0 bases and J 1 base, leaving 13 bases between the germline ends. The CDR3 spells CASSLALAGENTGELFF. As DNA, the CDR3 is TGCGCCAGCAGCTTGGCCTTGGCAGGCGAGAACACCGGGGAGCTGTTTTTT.

The chain uses TRBV4-2 and TRBJ1-4, with D possibly TRBD1 on 6 matching bases. There are 15 residues in the CDR3. Germline V lookup: CDR1 LGHNA, CDR2 YNFKEQ. V shed 0 bases and J shed 8 bases, with 13 bases lying between them. The CDR3 here is CASSQEQGSGEKLFF. The DNA of the CDR3 is TGTGCCAGCAGCCAAGAACAGGGATCAGGGGAAAAACTGTTTTTT.

This clone was observed a handful of times. V usage is TRBV29-1 and J usage is TRBJ2-1; TRBD2 matches 10 bases. The length of the CDR3 is 13 residues. The germline CDR1 and CDR2 sequences are SQVTM and ANQGSEA. With V trimmed by 5 bases and J by 4 bases, 2 bases remained unmatched. Written as DNA, the CDR3 is TGCAGCGTTATGACTAGCGGGTACAATGAGCAGTTCTTC. It is translated as CSVMTSGYNEQFF.

This clone was counted a few times. This chain joins TRBV14 and TRBJ1-2, with D perhaps matching TRBD1 (5 bases). This CDR3 is 14 amino acids long. With 2 bases removed from V and 6 bases from J, the gap between germline ends came to 13 bases. CDR1 and CDR2 from the germline V gene are SGHDN and FVKESK. The CDR3 bases are TGTGCCAGCAGCCAAAGAATAGCCAGGGATGGCTACACCTTC. It codes for CASSQRIARDGYTF.

The chain carries TRBV5-1 and TRBJ2-3, with D uncertain. The CDR3 totals 17 residues. Germline lookup yields CDR1 SGHRS and CDR2 YFSETQ. V was cut by 0 bases and J by 0 bases, with 14 bases left in between. The CDR3 nucleotides are TGCGCCAGCAGCTTGGTGTTCCTAGAACCTAGCACAGATACGCAGTATTTT. Residues: CASSLVFLEPSTDTQYF.

The chain joins TRBV27 to TRBJ1-5; unclear D gene. CDR1 MNHEY and CDR2 SMNVEV come from the germline V gene (reference sequence). The length of the CDR3 is 15 residues. With 7 bases removed from V and 4 bases from J, the gap between germline ends came to 17 bases. This CDR3 is CASILLSDGNQPQHF. For the CDR3, the DNA is TGTGCCAGCATCCTATTGTCCGACGGGAATCAGCCCCAGCATTTT.

The V and J genes are TRBV4-1 and TRBJ2-7; no firm D call. Germline CDR1 reads MGHRA; CDR2 reads YSYEKL. The CDR3 covers 13 residues. The V end lost 2 bases, the J end lost 4 bases, and 9 bases lay between the germline ends. As DNA, the CDR3 is TGCGCCAGCAGCCAACGGGTTACGTACGAGCAGTACTTC. Translation gives CASSQRVTYEQYF.

V usage is TRBV29-1 and J usage is TRBJ1-1; a possible D gene is TRBD1 (5 bases). Per the germline V gene, CDR1 is SQVTM and CDR2 is ANQGSEA. The CDR3 runs 12 residues. Trimming removed 1 base at V and 6 bases at J, with 9 bases between. CDR3 protein: CSVEGQGSEAFF. The CDR3 DNA sequence: TGCAGCGTTGAAGGGCAGGGCTCTGAAGCTTTCTTT.

This clone was counted between two and nine times. The CDR3 is CATRRTPNTEAFF. CDR3 in DNA: TGTGCCACCCGGCGAACCCCGAACACTGAAGCTTTCTTT. The gene calls are TRBV7-9 and TRBJ1-1; D call uncertain. The V gene's germline CDR1 is SEHNR and CDR2 FQNEAQ (reference sequence). The CDR3 has 13 residues. Trimming left V 10 bases short and J 1 base short, with 13 bases between.

V is TRBV27 and J is TRBJ2-7; D is ambiguous. The CDR3 is made up of 12 amino acids. V was pared by 10 bases and J by 0 bases, with 10 bases between. From germline, CDR1 is MNHEY and CDR2 SMNVEV (reference sequence). DNA of the CDR3: TGTGCCACCCGACTTGGCTCCTACGAGCAGTACTTC. Amino acid sequence: CATRLGSYEQYF.

This sequence joins TRBV27 and TRBJ2-7, with a weak D call TRBD2 (6 bases). Trimming shortened V by 8 bases and J by 5 bases, and 16 bases separated the two germline ends. The CDR3 length is 13 residues. CDR1 MNHEY and CDR2 SMNVEV come from the germline V gene (reference sequence). CDR3: CASGFLLANEQYF. CDR3 in DNA: TGTGCCAGCGGATTTTTACTAGCTAACGAGCAGTACTTC.

The chain links TRBV5-1 to TRBJ2-7, with no clear D. The V and J ends lost 0 bases and 3 bases respectively, with 10 bases between them. Germline V gives CDR1 SGHRS, CDR2 YFSETQ. The CDR3 length is 14 residues. Written as DNA, the CDR3 is TGCGCCAGCAGCTTGGGTCGGGTCAACTACGAGCAGTACTTC. Translated, it gives CASSLGRVNYEQYF.

The genes are TRBV28 and TRBJ2-3, with D hard to call. From germline, CDR1 is MDHEN and CDR2 SYDVKM. V dropped 1 base and J dropped 2 bases, with 7 bases sitting between them. The CDR3 loop spans 14 amino acids. In DNA, the CDR3 is TGTGCCAGCAGTTTATTGCCAATCACAGATACGCAGTATTTT. Amino acids: CASSLLPITDTQYF.

The chain links TRBV29-1 to TRBJ1-1; tentative D call: TRBD1 (5 bases). CDR3 length equals 13 residues. V shed 2 bases and J shed 2 bases, with 9 bases lying between them. Germline CDR1 reads SQVTM; CDR2 reads ANQGSEA. CDR3 sequence reads: CSVESGRNTEAFF. The CDR3 DNA reads TGCAGCGTTGAATCGGGACGCAACACTGAAGCTTTCTTT.

This clone was recorded a few times. The rearrangement uses TRBV5-4 and TRBJ2-1, with 7 bases matching TRBD2. V gave up 4 bases and J gave up 6 bases; unmatched junction bases: 4. The CDR3 totals 13 residues. Germline CDR1 SGHNT, CDR2 YYREEE (reference sequence). CDR3 loop: CASSERGVNEQFF. The DNA for the CDR3 is TGTGCCAGCAGCGAGCGGGGAGTCAATGAGCAGTTCTTC.

The CDR3 DNA sequence: TGCGCCAGCAGGAGGCCGGGACTAGCGAACACCGGGGAGCTGTTTTTT. Translation: CASRRPGLANTGELFF. V usage is TRBV4-1 and J usage is TRBJ2-2; 8 bases match TRBD2. V lost 6 bases, J lost 0 bases, and 6 bases stayed unmatched. Germline assignment: CDR1 MGHRA and CDR2 YSYEKL. The CDR3 is 16 amino acids.